What follows describes a single TCR beta chain. This sample was included in a study of patients and donors after allogeneic stem cell transplantation. TCRdb redid the calling of the RT-PCR reads with MiXCR, one entry per CDR3 protein. Seen here are roughly 960,000 distinct CDR3 sequences, roughly 18% observed once, and the top ten hold about 6%. The CDR3 is 14 residues long. Germline CDR1 reads SGDLS; CDR2 reads YYNGEE. The ends lost 7 bases at V and 5 bases at J; junction bases unmatched: 3. This TCR was recovered from a human donor who was either an allogeneic HSCT recipient or a stem cell or donor lymphocyte infusion donor (not recorded which). It is not recorded whose cells these are; they may come from a transplant donor. The material sequenced was blood, either unsorted or a sorted T cell fraction (not recorded which). This chain uses TRBV9 with TRBJ1-6; 10 bases align to TRBD1. The CDR3 sequence is CASGDRGNNSPLHF. DNA for the CDR3: TGTGCCAGCGGGGACAGGGGAAATAATTCACCCCTCCACTTT.